Below, 7 T cell receptor beta chains from the same sample are listed, as sequenced in a study of blood T cell repertoires in COVID-19. Assay used: immunoSEQ multiplex PCR; TCRdb lists only in-frame clones, some missing. This sample has approximately 470,000 clones, with 70% to 90% found just once. The source material was peripheral blood. The receptors originated from a human donor in a cohort sampled during active COVID-19.

The chain recombines TRBV6-2 or TRBV6-3 with TRBJ2-1; maybe TRBD1 (7 bases). The CDR3 contains 12 residues. V was shortened by 4 bases and J by 12 bases, with 13 bases between the two germline ends. CDR1 and CDR2 (germline): MNHEY, SVGEGT. The chain's CDR3 is CASSFWRDRQFF. The CDR3 DNA sequence: TGTGCCAGCAGTTTCTGGAGGGACAGGCAGTTCTTC.

This chain connects TRBV5-4 to TRBJ2-2; D is perhaps TRBD1 (5 bases). The CDR3 is 15 residues long. V lost 4 bases and J 3 bases, leaving 13 bases between the germline ends. In germline, CDR1 is SGHNT, CDR2 YYREEE (reference sequence). The CDR3 DNA sequence: TGTGCCAGCAGCCCACTGACAGTCGACACCGGGGAGCTGTTTTTT. Protein sequence: CASSPLTVDTGELFF.

The rearrangement uses TRBV5-1 and TRBJ2-1, with 7 bases identical to TRBD2. The ends lost 0 bases at V and 6 bases at J; junction bases unmatched: 6. Looked up from germline, CDR1 is SGHRS and CDR2 is YFSETQ. The CDR3 is made up of 15 amino acids. CDR3 DNA sequence: TGCGCCAGCAGCTTGGTTGGCGGCGGGAGCAATGAGCAGTTCTTC. As protein: CASSLVGGGSNEQFF.

This chain links TRBV2 with TRBJ1-2; unclear D gene. The CDR3 sequence is 12 residues long. CDR1 SNHLY and CDR2 FYNNEI come from the germline V gene. Trimming took off 6 bases at V and 10 bases at J, with 15 bases between the two ends. CDR3 residues: CASRALGQLYTF. CDR3 DNA: TGTGCCAGCAGAGCTTTGGGCCAGCTCTACACCTTC.

CDR3 amino acids: CASRQGQFTDTQYF. The CDR3 bases are TGCGCCAGCAGACAAGGACAGTTCACAGATACGCAGTATTTT. This chain joins TRBV5-1 and TRBJ2-3, with TRBD1 as a possible D gene (6 bases). The CDR3 runs to 14 residues. The germline V and J ends were trimmed by 5 bases and 2 bases, with 12 bases remaining between them. Germline CDR1 is SGHRS and CDR2 is YFSETQ. Full variable domain (outside the CDR3, taken from reference TRBV5-1 and TRBJ2-3): KAGVTQTPRYLIKTRGQQVTLSCSPISGHRSVSWYQQTPGQGLQFLFEYFSETQRNKGNFPGRFSGRQFSNSRSEMNVSTLELGDSALYLCASRQGQFTDTQYFGPGTRLTVL.

This clone was recorded only once. This rearrangement joins TRBV19 to TRBJ2-1; 10 bases line up with TRBD2. Germline V gene lookup returns CDR1 LNHDA and CDR2 SQIVND (reference sequence). This CDR3 is 16 amino acids long. V trimming: 5 bases; J trimming: 4 bases; junction bases outside the gene matches: 8. In DNA form, the CDR3 reads TGTGCCAGTAGTGAGGTGCGGACTAGCGGATACAATGAGCAGTTCTTC. It specifies CASSEVRTSGYNEQFF.

This chain uses TRBV5-1 with TRBJ2-3, with 8 nucleotides matching TRBD2. V was pared by 0 bases and J by 0 bases, with 12 bases of the junction left unmatched. CDR1 and CDR2 from the germline V gene are SGHRS and YFSETQ. The CDR3 consists of 19 residues. Here the CDR3 DNA reads TGCGCCAGCAGCTTGGAGGCTAGCGGGCTCCTTCCCAGCACAGATACGCAGTATTTT. Translated: CASSLEASGLLPSTDTQYF.